The TCR beta chain described here comes from a study of blood T cell repertoires in COVID-19. Looking at the study overall: Donors in the United States, Italy and Spain gave samples during acute or convalescent COVID-19. PBMCs, B-cell-depleted T cells, or T cells were the source of the cDNA or gDNA that made up the material.

This clone was seen a single time. This CDR3 region has 16 residues. Germline loops: CDR1 SGHTA, CDR2 FQGTGA. Unmatched junction bases numbered 9, after V lost 5 bases and J lost 2 bases. This table comes from immunoSEQ multiplex PCR, and its TCRdb copy is limited to in-frame clones, with some not included. The sample contains some 150,000 clones, 70% to 90% of which appear only once. Specimen: peripheral blood. The rearrangement links TRBV7-3 to TRBJ2-3, with 8 bases lining up with TRBD1. The TCR originated in a woman aged 45-65 years with acute or convalescent COVID-19. CDR3 in amino acids: CASSPQGAKYTDTQYF. As DNA, the CDR3 is TGTGCCAGCAGCCCCCAGGGGGCCAAATACACAGATACGCAGTATTTT.